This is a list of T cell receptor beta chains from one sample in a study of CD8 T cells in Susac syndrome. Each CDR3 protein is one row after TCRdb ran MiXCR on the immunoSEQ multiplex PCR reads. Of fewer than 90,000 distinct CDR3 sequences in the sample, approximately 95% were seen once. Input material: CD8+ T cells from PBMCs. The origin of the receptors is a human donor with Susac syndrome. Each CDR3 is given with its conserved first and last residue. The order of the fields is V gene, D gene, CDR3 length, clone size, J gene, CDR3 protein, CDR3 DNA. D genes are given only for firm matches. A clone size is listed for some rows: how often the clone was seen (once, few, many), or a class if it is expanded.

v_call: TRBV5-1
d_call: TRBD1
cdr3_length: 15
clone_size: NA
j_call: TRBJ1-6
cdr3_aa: CASRASQGMESPLHF
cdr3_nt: TGCGCCAGCAGAGCGTCACAGGGGATGGAGTCACCCCTCCACTTT

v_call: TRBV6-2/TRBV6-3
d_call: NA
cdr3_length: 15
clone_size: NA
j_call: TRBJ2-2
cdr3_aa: CASSSGRGQAGELFF
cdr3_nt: TGTGCCAGCAGTTCGGGCAGGGGCCAAGCCGGGGAGCTGTTTTTT

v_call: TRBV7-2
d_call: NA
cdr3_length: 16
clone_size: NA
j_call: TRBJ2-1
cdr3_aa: CASSLMPREIYNEQFF
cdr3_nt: TGTGCCAGCAGCTTAATGCCTCGTGAGATATACAATGAGCAGTTCTTC

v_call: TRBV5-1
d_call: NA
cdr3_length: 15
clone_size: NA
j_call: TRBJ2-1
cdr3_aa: CASSFRGGTYNEQFF
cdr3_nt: TGCGCCAGCAGCTTCCGAGGGGGGACTTATAATGAGCAGTTCTTC

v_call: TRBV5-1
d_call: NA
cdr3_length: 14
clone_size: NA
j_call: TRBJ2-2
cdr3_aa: CASSSGLPPGELFF
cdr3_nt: TGCGCCAGCAGCTCGGGCCTCCCCCCCGGGGAGCTGTTTTTT

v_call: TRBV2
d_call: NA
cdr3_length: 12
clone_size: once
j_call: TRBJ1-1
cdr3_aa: CASLSSSTEAFF
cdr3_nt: TGTGCCAGCTTATCCTCATCCACTGAAGCTTTCTTT

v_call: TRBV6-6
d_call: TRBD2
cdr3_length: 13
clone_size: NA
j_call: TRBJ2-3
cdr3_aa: CAIHGGGTDTQYF
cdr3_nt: TGTGCCATCCATGGGGGGGGCACAGATACGCAGTATTTT

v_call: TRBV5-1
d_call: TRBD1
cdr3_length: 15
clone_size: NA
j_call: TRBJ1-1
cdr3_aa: CASSWKTGGGSEAFF
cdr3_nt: TGCGCCAGCAGCTGGAAAACAGGGGGCGGGTCTGAAGCTTTCTTT

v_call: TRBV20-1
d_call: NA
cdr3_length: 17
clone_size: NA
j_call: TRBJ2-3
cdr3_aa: CSARDGGERGVTDTQYF
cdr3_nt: TGCAGTGCTAGAGATGGGGGCGAGCGGGGCGTCACAGATACGCAGTATTTT

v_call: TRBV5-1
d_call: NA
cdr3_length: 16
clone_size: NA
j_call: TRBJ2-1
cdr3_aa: CASSLYGDSSYNEQFF
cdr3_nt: TGCGCCAGCAGCTTGTACGGGGATAGCTCCTACAATGAGCAGTTCTTC

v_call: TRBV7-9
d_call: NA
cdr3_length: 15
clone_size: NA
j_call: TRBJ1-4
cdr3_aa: CASSSPGEEGEKLFF
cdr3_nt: TGTGCCAGCAGCTCACCAGGGGAAGAGGGTGAAAAACTGTTTTTT

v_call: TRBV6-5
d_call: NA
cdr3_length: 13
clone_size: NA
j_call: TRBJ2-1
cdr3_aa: CASSYSSGNEQFF
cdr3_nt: TGTGCCAGCAGTTACTCTTCCGGGAATGAGCAGTTCTTC